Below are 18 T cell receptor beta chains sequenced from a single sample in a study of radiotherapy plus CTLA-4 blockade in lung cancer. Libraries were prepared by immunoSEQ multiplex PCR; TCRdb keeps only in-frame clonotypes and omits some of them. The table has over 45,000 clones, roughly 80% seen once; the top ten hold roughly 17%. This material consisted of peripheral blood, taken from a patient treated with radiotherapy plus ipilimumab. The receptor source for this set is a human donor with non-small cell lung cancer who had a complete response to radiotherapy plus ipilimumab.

CDR3 sequence: CASSPTGGRKNIQYF. As DNA, the CDR3 is TGTGCCAGCAGCCCCACCGGGGGTAGGAAAAACATTCAGTACTTC. The J gene is TRBJ2-4, the V gene TRBV6-5; tentatively, D is TRBD2 (6 bases). This CDR3 contains 15 residues. V was trimmed by 6 bases and J by 4 bases, leaving 16 bases between them. The germline gives CDR1 MNHEY, CDR2 SVGAGI.

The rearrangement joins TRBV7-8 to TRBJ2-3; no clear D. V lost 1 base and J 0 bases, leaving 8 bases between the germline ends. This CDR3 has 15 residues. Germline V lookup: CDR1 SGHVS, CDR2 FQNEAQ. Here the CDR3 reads CASSLVPVSTDTQYF. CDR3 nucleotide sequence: TGTGCCAGCAGCTTAGTCCCAGTTAGCACAGATACGCAGTATTTT.

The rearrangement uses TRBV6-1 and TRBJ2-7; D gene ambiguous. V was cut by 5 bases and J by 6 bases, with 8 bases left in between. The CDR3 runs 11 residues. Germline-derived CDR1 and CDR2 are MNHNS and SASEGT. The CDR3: CASSLRSEQYF. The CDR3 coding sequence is TGTGCCAGCAGTCTGCGGTCCGAGCAGTACTTC.

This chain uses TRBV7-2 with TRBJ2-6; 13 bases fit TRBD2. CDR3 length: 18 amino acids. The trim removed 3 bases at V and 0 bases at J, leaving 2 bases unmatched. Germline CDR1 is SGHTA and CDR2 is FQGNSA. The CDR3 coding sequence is TGTGCCAGCAGCTTCCGGACTAGCGGGGGCTCTGGGGCCAACGTCCTGACTTTC. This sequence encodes CASSFRTSGGSGANVLTF.

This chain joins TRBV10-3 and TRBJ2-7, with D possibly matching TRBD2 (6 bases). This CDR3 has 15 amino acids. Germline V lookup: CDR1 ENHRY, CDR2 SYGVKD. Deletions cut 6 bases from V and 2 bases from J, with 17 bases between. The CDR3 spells CAIRGSTGDPYEQYF. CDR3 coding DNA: TGTGCCATCAGGGGGTCTACGGGGGACCCCTACGAGCAGTACTTC.

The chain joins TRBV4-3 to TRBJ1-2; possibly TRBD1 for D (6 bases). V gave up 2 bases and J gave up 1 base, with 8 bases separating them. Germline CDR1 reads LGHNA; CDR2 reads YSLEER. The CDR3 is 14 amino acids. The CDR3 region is CASSQQQGNYGYTF. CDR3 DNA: TGCGCCAGCAGCCAACAACAGGGTAACTATGGCTACACCTTC.

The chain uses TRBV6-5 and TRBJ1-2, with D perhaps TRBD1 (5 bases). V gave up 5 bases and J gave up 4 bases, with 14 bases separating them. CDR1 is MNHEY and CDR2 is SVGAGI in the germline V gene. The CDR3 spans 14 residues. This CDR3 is CASSPEGAGYGYTF. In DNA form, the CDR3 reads TGTGCCAGCAGTCCCGAAGGGGCAGGCTATGGCTACACCTTC.

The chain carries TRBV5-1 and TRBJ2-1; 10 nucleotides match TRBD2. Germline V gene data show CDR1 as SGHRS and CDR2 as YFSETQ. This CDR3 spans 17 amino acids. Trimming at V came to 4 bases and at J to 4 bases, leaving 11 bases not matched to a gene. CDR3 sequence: CASSAWPLAGAYNEQFF. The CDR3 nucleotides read TGCGCCAGCAGCGCCTGGCCCCTAGCGGGAGCTTACAATGAGCAGTTCTTC.

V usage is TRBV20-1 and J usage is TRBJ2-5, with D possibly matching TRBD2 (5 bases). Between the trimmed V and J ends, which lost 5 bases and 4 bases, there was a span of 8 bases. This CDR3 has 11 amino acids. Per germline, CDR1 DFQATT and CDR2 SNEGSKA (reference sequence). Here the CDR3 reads CSAPRGETQYF. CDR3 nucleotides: TGCAGTGCTCCACGGGGAGAGACCCAGTACTTC.

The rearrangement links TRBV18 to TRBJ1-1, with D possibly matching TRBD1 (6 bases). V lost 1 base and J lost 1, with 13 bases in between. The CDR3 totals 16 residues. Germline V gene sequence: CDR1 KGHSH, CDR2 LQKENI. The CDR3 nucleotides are TGTGCCAGCTCACCACAAACAGGGAAACCGAACACTGAAGCTTTCTTT. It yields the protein CASSPQTGKPNTEAFF.

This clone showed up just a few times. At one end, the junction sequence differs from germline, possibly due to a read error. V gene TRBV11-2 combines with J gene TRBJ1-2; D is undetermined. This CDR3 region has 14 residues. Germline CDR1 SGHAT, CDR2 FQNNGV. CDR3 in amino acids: CASSLGEKSYGHTF. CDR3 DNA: TGTGCCAGCAGCTTAGGGGAGAAAAGCTATGGCCACACCTTC.

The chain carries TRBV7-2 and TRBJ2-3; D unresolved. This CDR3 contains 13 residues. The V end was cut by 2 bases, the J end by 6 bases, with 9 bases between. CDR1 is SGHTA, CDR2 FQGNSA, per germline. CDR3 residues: CASSLKPADTQYF. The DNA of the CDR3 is TGTGCCAGCAGCTTAAAGCCAGCGGATACGCAGTATTTT.

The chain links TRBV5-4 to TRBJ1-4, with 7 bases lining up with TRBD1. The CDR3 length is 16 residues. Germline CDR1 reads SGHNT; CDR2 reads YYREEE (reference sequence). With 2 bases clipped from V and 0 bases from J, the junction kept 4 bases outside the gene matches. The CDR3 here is CASSLNRGATNEKLFF. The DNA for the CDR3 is TGTGCCAGCAGCTTAAACAGGGGAGCAACTAATGAAAAACTGTTTTTT.

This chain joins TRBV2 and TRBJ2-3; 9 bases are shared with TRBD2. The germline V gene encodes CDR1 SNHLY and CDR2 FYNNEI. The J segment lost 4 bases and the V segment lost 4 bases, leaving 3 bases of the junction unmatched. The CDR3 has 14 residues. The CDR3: CASSGSSGADTQYF. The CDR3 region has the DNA TGTGCCAGCAGTGGATCTAGCGGGGCAGATACGCAGTATTTT.

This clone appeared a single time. CDR3 in DNA: TGTGCCAGCAGCTTAGCCCCAGGGGCCTCTTCTAACTATGGCTACACCTTC. It specifies CASSLAPGASSNYGYTF. The chain joins TRBV7-2 to TRBJ1-2; possible D gene TRBD1, 6 bases. The length of the CDR3 is 17 residues. The V gene's germline CDR1 is SGHTA and CDR2 FQGNSA. Trimming took 0 bases from V and 0 from J, leaving 14 bases between them.

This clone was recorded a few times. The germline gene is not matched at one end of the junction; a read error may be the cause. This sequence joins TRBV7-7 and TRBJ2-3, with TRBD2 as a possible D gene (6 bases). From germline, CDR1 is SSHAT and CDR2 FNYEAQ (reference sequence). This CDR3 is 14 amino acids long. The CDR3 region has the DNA TGTGCTAGCAGGTGGGGGGACGACACAGATACGCAGTATTTT. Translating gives CASRWGDDTDTQYF. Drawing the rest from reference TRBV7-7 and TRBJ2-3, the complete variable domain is GAGVSQSPRYKVTKRGQDVTLRCDPISSHATLYWYQQALGQGPEFLTYFNYEAQPDKSGLPSDRFSAERPEGSISTLTIQRTEQRDSAMYRCASRWGDDTDTQYFGPGTRLTVL.

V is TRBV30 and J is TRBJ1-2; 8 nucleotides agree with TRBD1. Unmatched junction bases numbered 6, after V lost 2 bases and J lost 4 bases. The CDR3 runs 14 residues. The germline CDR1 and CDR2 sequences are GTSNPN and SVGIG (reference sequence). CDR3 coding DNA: TGTGCCTGGAGTTACCAAGGACAGGGCTATGGCTACACCTTC. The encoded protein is CAWSYQGQGYGYTF.

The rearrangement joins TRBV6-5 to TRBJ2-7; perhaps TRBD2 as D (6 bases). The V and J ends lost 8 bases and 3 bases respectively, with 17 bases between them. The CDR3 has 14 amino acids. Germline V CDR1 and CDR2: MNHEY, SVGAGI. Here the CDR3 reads CASCPGLGIYEQYF. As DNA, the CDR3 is TGTGCCAGCTGTCCGGGACTCGGAATCTACGAGCAGTACTTC.